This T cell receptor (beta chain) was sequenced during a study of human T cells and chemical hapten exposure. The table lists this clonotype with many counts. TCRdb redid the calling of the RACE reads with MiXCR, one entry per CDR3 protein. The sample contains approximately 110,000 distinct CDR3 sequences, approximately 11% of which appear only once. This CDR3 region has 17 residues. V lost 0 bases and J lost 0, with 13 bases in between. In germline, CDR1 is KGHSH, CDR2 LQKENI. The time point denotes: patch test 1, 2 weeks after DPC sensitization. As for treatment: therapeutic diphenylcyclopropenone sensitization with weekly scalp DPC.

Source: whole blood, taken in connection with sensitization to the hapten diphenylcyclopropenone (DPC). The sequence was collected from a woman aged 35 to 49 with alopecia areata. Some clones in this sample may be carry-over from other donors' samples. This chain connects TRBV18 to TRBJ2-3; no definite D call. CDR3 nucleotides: TGTGCCAGCTCACCACCGCTCCCCTTTCCCAGCACAGATACGCAGTATTTT. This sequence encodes CASSPPLPFPSTDTQYF. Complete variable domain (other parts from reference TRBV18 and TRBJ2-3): NAGVMQNPRHLVRRRGQEARLRCSPMKGHSHVYWYRQLPEEGLKFMVYLQKENIIDESGMPKERFSAEFPKEGPSILRIQQVVRGDSAAYFCASSPPLPFPSTDTQYFGPGTRLTVL.